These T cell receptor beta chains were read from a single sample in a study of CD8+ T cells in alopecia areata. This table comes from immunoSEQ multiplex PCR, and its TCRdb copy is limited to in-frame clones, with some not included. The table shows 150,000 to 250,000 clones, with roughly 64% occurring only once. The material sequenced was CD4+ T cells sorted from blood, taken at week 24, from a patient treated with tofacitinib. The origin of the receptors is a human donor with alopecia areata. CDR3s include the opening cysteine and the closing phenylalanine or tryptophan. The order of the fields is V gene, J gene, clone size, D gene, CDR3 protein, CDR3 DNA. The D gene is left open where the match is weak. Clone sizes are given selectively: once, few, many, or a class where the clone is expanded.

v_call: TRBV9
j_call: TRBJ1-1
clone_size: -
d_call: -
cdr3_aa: CASSLGEGWGNTEAFF
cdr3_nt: TGTGCCAGCAGCTTAGGAGAGGGATGGGGGAACACTGAAGCTTTCTTT

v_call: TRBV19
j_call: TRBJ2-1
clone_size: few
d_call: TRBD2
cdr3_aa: CASRPGLAPSSYNEQFF
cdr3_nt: TGTGCCAGTAGGCCGGGACTAGCTCCATCCTCCTACAATGAGCAGTTCTTC

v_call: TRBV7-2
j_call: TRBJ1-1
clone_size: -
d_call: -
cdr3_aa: CASSLEGNTEAFF
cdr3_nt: TGTGCCAGCAGCTTAGAAGGGAACACTGAAGCTTTCTTT

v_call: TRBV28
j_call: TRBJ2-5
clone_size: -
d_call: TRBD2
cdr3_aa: CASSPNEPGLAPETQYF
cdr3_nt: TGTGCCAGCAGCCCAAACGAACCGGGACTAGCGCCAGAGACCCAGTACTTC

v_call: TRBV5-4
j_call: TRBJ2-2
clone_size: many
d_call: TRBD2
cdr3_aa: CASSLISGGAGELFF
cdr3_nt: TGTGCCAGCAGCTTGATTTCGGGAGGTGCCGGGGAGCTGTTTTTT

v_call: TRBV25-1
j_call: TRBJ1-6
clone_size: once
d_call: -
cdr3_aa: CASHYGGPLHF
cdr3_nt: TGTGCCAGCCACTACGGGGGGCCCCTCCACTTT

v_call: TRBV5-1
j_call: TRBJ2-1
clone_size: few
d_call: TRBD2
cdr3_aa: CASSLGGGRSYNEQFF
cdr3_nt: TGCGCCAGCAGCTTGGGGGGCGGGAGATCCTACAATGAGCAGTTCTTC

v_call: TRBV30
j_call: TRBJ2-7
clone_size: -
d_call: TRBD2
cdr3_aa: CAWSVRGDEQYF
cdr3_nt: TGTGCCTGGAGTGTACGGGGGGACGAGCAGTACTTC

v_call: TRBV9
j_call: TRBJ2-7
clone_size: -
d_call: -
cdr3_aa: CASSGSSYEQYF
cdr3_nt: TGTGCCAGCAGCGGGAGCTCCTACGAGCAGTACTTC

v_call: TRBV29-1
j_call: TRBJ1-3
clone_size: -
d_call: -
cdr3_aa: CSVESGGVGNTIYF
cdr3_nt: TGCAGCGTTGAAAGCGGTGGGGTCGGAAACACCATATATTTT

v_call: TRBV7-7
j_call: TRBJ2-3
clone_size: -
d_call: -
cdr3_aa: CASSFASTDTQYF
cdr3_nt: TGTGCCAGCAGCTTCGCTAGCACAGATACGCAGTATTTT

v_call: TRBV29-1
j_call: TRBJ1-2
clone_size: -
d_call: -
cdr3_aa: CSVVRETYGYTF
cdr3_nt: TGCAGCGTTGTCAGGGAAACCTATGGCTACACCTTC

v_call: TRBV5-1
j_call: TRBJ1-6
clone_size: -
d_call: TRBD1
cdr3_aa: CASSHGQGESPLHF
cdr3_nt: TGCGCCAGCAGCCATGGACAGGGGGAATCACCCCTCCACTTT

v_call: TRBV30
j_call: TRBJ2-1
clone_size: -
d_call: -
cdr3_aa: CAWRLTSFYNEQFF
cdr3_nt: TGTGCCTGGAGGTTAACTAGCTTCTACAATGAGCAGTTCTTC

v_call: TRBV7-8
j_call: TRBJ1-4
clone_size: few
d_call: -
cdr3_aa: CASSLVVGGAEKLFF
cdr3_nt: TGTGCCAGCAGCTTAGTAGTTGGAGGGGCTGAAAAACTGTTTTTT

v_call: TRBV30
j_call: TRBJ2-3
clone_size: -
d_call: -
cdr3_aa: CAWSVIPGADTQYF
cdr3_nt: TGTGCCTGGAGTGTAATCCCCGGGGCAGATACGCAGTATTTT

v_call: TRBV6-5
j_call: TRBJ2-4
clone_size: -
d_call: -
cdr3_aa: CATSPGSSIQYF
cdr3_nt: TGTGCCACCTCGCCAGGGTCTAGCATTCAGTACTTC

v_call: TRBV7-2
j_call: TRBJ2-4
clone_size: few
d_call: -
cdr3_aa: CASSLSGRENIQYF
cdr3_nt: TGTGCCAGCAGCCTGAGCGGGCGAGAAAACATTCAGTACTTC

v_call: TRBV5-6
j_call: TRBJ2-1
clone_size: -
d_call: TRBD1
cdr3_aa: CASSFGTEYNEQFF
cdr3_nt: TGTGCCAGCAGCTTCGGGACAGAATACAATGAGCAGTTCTTC

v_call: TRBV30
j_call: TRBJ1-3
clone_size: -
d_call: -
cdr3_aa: CAWSPDSGNTIYF
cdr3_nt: TGTGCCTGGAGTCCCGACTCTGGAAACACCATATATTTT

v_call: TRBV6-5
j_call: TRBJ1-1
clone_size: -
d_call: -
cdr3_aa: CASSYPAAGLEAFF
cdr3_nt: TGTGCCAGCAGTTACCCCGCCGCGGGGCTTGAAGCTTTCTTT

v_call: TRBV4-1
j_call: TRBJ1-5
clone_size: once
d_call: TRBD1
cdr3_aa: CASSQGQGAGNQPQHF
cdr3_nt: TGCGCCAGCAGCCAGGGGCAGGGGGCGGGCAATCAGCCCCAGCATTTT

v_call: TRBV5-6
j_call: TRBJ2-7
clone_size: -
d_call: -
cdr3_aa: CASSRRGPLNEQYF
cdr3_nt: TGTGCCAGCAGCCGGCGGGGGCCCCTAAACGAGCAGTACTTC

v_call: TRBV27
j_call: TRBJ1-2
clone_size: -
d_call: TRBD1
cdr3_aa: CASRDRGAEGYTF
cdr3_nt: TGTGCCAGCCGCGACAGGGGGGCAGAAGGCTACACCTTC

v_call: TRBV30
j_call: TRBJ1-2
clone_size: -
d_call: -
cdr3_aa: CAWSVRGAYGYTF
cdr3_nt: TGTGCCTGGAGTGTAAGGGGGGCCTATGGCTACACCTTC

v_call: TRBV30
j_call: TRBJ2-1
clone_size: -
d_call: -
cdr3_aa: CAWTAVNSYNEQFF
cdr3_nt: TGTGCCTGGACAGCGGTTAACTCCTACAATGAGCAGTTCTTC

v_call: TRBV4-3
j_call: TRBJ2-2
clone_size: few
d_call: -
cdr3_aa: CASSLGEQNTGELFF
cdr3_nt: TGCGCCAGCAGCCTGGGGGAACAGAACACCGGGGAGCTGTTTTTT

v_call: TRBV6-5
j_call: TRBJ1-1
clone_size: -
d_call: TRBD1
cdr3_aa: CATEEDRKAFF
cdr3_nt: TGTGCCACAGAGGAGGACAGGAAAGCTTTCTTT

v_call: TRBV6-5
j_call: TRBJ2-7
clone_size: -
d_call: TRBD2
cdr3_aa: CASSSGLAGRDEQYF
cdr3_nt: TGTGCCAGCAGTTCGGGACTAGCGGGACGGGACGAGCAGTACTTC

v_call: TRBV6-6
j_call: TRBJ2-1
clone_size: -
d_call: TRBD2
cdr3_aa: CASSATSGSYNEQFF
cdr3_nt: TGTGCCAGCAGTGCAACTAGCGGGAGCTACAATGAGCAGTTCTTC

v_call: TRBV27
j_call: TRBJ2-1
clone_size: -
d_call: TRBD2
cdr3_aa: CASSSQMGGNEQFF
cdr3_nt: TGTGCCAGCAGTTCTCAGATGGGGGGGAATGAGCAGTTCTTC

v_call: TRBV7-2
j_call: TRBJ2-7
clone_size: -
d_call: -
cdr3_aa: CASSLVKGDYEQYF
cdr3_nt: TGTGCCAGCAGCTTAGTGAAGGGGGACTACGAGCAGTACTTC

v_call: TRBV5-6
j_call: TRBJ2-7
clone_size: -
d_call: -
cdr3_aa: CASSSTGKRYEQYF
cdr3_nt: TGTGCCAGCAGCTCCACAGGGAAACGTTACGAGCAGTACTTC

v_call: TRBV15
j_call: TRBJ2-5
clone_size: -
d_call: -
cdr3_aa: CATSRDGETQYF
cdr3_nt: TGTGCCACCAGCAGAGATGGGGAGACCCAGTACTTC

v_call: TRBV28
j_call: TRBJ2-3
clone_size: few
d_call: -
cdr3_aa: CASSLLMWATDTQYF
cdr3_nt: TGTGCCAGCAGTTTGCTCATGTGGGCCACAGATACGCAGTATTTT

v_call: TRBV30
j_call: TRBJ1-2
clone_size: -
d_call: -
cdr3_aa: CAWSRDLDLLGYTF
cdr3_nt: TGTGCCTGGAGCCGGGATTTGGACCTGCTAGGCTACACCTTC

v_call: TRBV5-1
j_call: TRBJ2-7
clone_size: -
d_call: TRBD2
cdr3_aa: CASSLSGSSYEQYF
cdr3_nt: TGCGCCAGCAGCCTTAGCGGGAGCTCCTACGAGCAGTACTTC

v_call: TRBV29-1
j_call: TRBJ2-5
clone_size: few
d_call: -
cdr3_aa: CSVAPRVQETQYF
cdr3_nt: TGCAGCGTTGCCCCGAGAGTTCAAGAGACCCAGTACTTC

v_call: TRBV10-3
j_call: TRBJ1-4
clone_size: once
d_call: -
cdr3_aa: CATGAGTVNEKLFF
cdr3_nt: TGTGCCACCGGAGCCGGGACGGTTAATGAAAAACTGTTTTTT

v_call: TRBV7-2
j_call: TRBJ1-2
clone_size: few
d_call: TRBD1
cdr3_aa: CASTKSTGGNGYTF
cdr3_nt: TGTGCCAGCACCAAATCTACAGGGGGTAATGGCTACACCTTC

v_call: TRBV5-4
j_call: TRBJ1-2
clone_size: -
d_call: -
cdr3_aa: CASSSPNYGYTF
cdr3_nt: TGTGCCAGCAGCAGCCCGAACTATGGCTACACCTTC

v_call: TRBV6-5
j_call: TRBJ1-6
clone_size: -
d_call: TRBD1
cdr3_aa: CASSYDRARSPLHF
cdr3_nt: TGTGCCAGCAGTTACGACAGGGCACGCTCACCCCTCCACTTT

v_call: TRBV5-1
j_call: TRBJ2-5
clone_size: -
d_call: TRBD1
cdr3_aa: CASSSGTGKETQYF
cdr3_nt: TGCGCCAGCAGCTCCGGGACAGGGAAAGAGACCCAGTACTTC